Listed below are T cell receptor beta chains from one sample, sequenced in a study of cytomegalovirus exposure and HLA in healthy donors. Clones were sequenced by immunoSEQ multiplex PCR, and TCRdb holds only the in-frame ones, with some missing. Its clone listing holds roughly 120,000 clones. The sequenced material came from PBMCs. The receptors shown here come from a man aged 35 to 55 in good health and CMV-seropositive. CDR3s include the opening cysteine and the closing phenylalanine or tryptophan. The order of the fields is V gene, D gene, J gene, CDR3 DNA, CDR3 protein. A D gene is named only where the DNA matches it firmly.

TRBV7-6,TRBD1,TRBJ1-4,TGTGCCAGCAGCTTAGTCGACAGGGCCTCACCTAATGAAAAACTGTTTTTT,CASSLVDRASPNEKLFF
TRBV4-1,TRBD1,TRBJ2-7,TGCGCCAGCAGCCATACACCGGGACAGGACTACGAGCAGTACTTC,CASSHTPGQDYEQYF
TRBV29-1,.,TRBJ1-2,TGCAGCGTTGACGTTGCAGGGTCCGACTATGGCTACACCTTC,CSVDVAGSDYGYTF
TRBV29-1,TRBD2,TRBJ2-5,TGCAGCGTTGAACGGGGGGGACAAGAGACCCAGTACTTC,CSVERGGQETQYF
TRBV7-3,TRBD2,TRBJ2-1,TGTGCCAGCAGCATAGCGGGAGGGAAGAATGAGCAGTTCTTC,CASSIAGGKNEQFF
TRBV9,TRBD1,TRBJ1-1,TGTGCCAGCAGCGTGGGACAGAGCACTGAAGCTTTCTTT,CASSVGQSTEAFF
TRBV7-9,.,TRBJ1-1,TGTGCCAGCAGCTTACCCGGACGGACAGACACTGAAGCTTTCTTT,CASSLPGRTDTEAFF
TRBV5-1,.,TRBJ2-6,TGCGCCAGCAGCTTGTCAACTGGGGCCAACGTCCTGACTTTC,CASSLSTGANVLTF
TRBV10-3,.,TRBJ2-3,TGTGCCATCAGCGATGCCGCAGGGAAAACTAGCACAGATACGCAGTATTTT,CAISDAAGKTSTDTQYF
TRBV15,TRBD2,TRBJ2-3,TGTGCCACCCGGAGGACTAGCGGGAGGGCCGTTGGAGAGGGTACGCAGTATTTT,CATRRTSGRAVGEGTQYF